This TCR beta chain was sequenced for a study of CD8 T cells in Susac syndrome. Regarding the study as a whole: As acknowledged by the study, its TCR sequencing and HLA analysis included a relatively small number of individuals.

A quantity of about 0.5 to 1 ug RNA underwent reverse transcription using random hexamers. The CDR3 of TCR beta was amplified by immunoSEQ multiplex PCR across 54 Vbeta and 13 Jbeta. TCRdb re-analysed the immunoSEQ multiplex PCR reads in MiXCR, keeping a single row per CDR3 protein. The sample has some 260,000 distinct CDR3 sequences, 70% to 90% seen once. Note on this clonotype: Its antigen is not identified.

Sequencing of TCR beta drew on CD8+ and CD4+ T cells from blood. Both CD4+ and CD8+ T cells were negatively isolated, and TEMRA cells underwent FACS enrichment. Sequencing input: CD8+ T cells from PBMCs. This TCR was sampled from a human donor with multiple sclerosis.

The CDR3 DNA reads TGTGCCAGCAGCCAAGATTTCAGGGGCGAATTTAACTATGGCTACACCTTC. Protein sequence: CASSQDFRGEFNYGYTF. The chain joins TRBV14 to TRBJ1-2, with D possibly being TRBD1 (6 bases). There are 17 residues in the CDR3. The V end was cut by 0 bases, the J end by 1 base, with 15 bases between. Germline V gives CDR1 SGHDN, CDR2 FVKESK. Full variable domain (missing parts from reference TRBV14 and TRBJ1-2): EAGVTQFPSHSVIEKGQTVTLRCDPISGHDNLYWYRRVMGKEIKFLLHFVKESKQDESGMPNNRFLAERTGGTYSTLKVQPAELEDSGVYFCASSQDFRGEFNYGYTFGSGTRLTVV.